Each of the 19 T cell receptor beta chains below was sequenced from the same sample in a study of T cells in tuberculosis. Time point noted: new active TB diagnosis, blood taken before or within 7 days of starting treatment. Sequencing was performed with immunoSEQ multiplex PCR; in TCRdb, only in-frame clones are kept and a portion is missing. The sample lists tens of thousands of clones, roughly 90% occurring once. The sample was PBMCs, taken at tuberculosis diagnosis. These receptors were taken from an adult with tuberculosis.

The rearrangement joins TRBV7-8 to TRBJ2-7, with D maybe TRBD1 (6 bases). The CDR3 loop spans 15 amino acids. Germline CDR1 and CDR2: SGHVS and FQNEAQ. Trimming cost V 5 bases and J 4 bases, with 18 bases left between them. The CDR3 reads CASSLLGQGIYEQYV. CDR3 DNA sequence: TGTGCCAGCAGCCTCCTTGGGCAGGGGATTTACGAGCAGTACGTC.

The rearrangement links TRBV19 to TRBJ1-5, with a weak D call TRBD1 (5 bases). Trimming cost V 5 bases and J 3 bases, with 14 bases left between them. This CDR3 comprises 15 residues. CDR1 and CDR2 (germline): LNHDA, SQIVND (reference sequence). The CDR3 DNA is TGTGCCAGTAGTCCCCAGGGAAGCCTCAATCAGCCCCAGCATTTT. This translates into CASSPQGSLNQPQHF.

The chain joins TRBV5-4 to TRBJ1-2, with TRBD1 matching over 10 bases. V lost 4 bases, J lost 2 bases, and 2 bases stayed unmatched. Germline V CDR1 and CDR2: SGHNT, YYREEE (reference sequence). The CDR3 has 14 amino acids. The CDR3 region is CASSQDRGNYGYTF. The CDR3 DNA follows: TGTGCCAGCAGCCAGGACAGGGGGAACTATGGCTACACCTTC.

The V gene is TRBV6-4, the J gene TRBJ2-1; D call uncertain. Deletions cut 0 bases from V and 7 bases from J, with 7 bases between. CDR1 is MRHNA, CDR2 SNTAGT, per germline. The CDR3 spans 13 residues. The CDR3 DNA reads as TGTGCCAGCAGTGACTCTCCTGAGAATGAGCAGTTCTTC. This translates into CASSDSPENEQFF.

The rearrangement links TRBV27 to TRBJ2-1, with a tentative D call TRBD2 (6 bases). Germline loops: CDR1 MNHEY, CDR2 SMNVEV (reference sequence). This CDR3 contains 12 residues. Trimming left V 4 bases short and J 8 bases short, with 9 bases between. CDR3 loop: CASSSGVDEQFF. In DNA, the CDR3 is TGTGCCAGCAGTTCGGGGGTCGATGAGCAGTTCTTC.

The gene calls are TRBV5-4 and TRBJ2-3, with 8 bases aligning to TRBD2. The CDR3 is 18 amino acids. The V gene end was trimmed by 3 bases and the J gene end by 0 bases; junction bases not matched to a gene: 12. Germline V gene lookup returns CDR1 SGHNT and CDR2 YYREEE (reference sequence). CDR3 sequence (DNA): TGTGCCAGCAGCTACACTGGGCGGGGGGCCCCTAGCACAGATACGCAGTATTTT. Protein: CASSYTGRGAPSTDTQYF. The full variable domain, in which reference TRBV5-4 and TRBJ2-3 provide the parts outside the CDR3, is ETGVTQSPTHLIKTRGQQVTLRCSSQSGHNTVSWYQQALGQGPQFIFQYYREEENGRGNFPPRFSGLQFPNYSSELNVNALELDDSALYLCASSYTGRGAPSTDTQYFGPGTRLTVL.

The chain is built from TRBV6-5 and TRBJ1-3; D remains ambiguous. The V end lost 8 bases, the J end lost 0 bases, and 8 bases lay between the germline ends. Germline assignment: CDR1 MNHEY and CDR2 SVGAGI. CDR3 size: 13 residues. The CDR3 is CASGRNSGNTIYF. CDR3 nucleotides: TGTGCCAGCGGGCGTAACTCTGGAAACACCATATATTTT.

The chain links TRBV28 to TRBJ2-1, with 8 bases matching TRBD2. CDR1 is MDHEN, CDR2 SYDVKM, per germline. The CDR3 extends over 15 amino acids. The V and J ends lost 4 bases and 3 bases, in that order; junction bases with no gene match: 5. The CDR3 DNA reads TGTGCCAGCAGTTCTCGCGGGGGGTACTACAATGAGCAGTTCTTC. Its protein product is CASSSRGGYYNEQFF.

This clone was seen a single time. This rearrangement joins TRBV5-1 to TRBJ2-2; 7 nucleotides align to TRBD1. Germline V gives CDR1 SGHRS, CDR2 YFSETQ. The CDR3 consists of 15 residues. With 4 bases clipped from V and 3 bases from J, the junction kept 6 bases outside the gene matches. In nucleotides, the CDR3 is TGCGCCAGCAGCGTGGGGGACAGAGACACCGGGGAGCTGTTTTTT. This codes for CASSVGDRDTGELFF.

This chain uses TRBV4-2 with TRBJ1-1; 10 bases align to TRBD1. CDR1 and CDR2 (germline): LGHNA, YNFKEQ. This CDR3 spans 17 amino acids. V trimming: 5 bases; J trimming: 6 bases; junction bases outside the gene matches: 15. DNA for the CDR3: TGTGCCAGCAGCGGGGGACAGGGGCTACTGGTTGACTCTGAAGCTTTCTTT. Its protein is CASSGGQGLLVDSEAFF.

The V call is TRBV19, the J call TRBJ1-1; possibly TRBD1 for D (6 bases). CDR1 is LNHDA and CDR2 is SQIVND in the germline V gene (reference sequence). The CDR3 has 15 residues. Trimming took off 3 bases at V and 0 bases at J, with 11 bases between the two ends. The CDR3 bases are TGTGCCAGTAGTATCAGGGGCTACATGAACACTGAAGCTTTCTTT. This codes for CASSIRGYMNTEAFF. The entire variable domain, with the rest obtained from reference TRBV19 and TRBJ1-1, is as follows: DGGITQSPKYLFRKEGQNVTLSCEQNLNHDAMYWYRQDPGQGLRLIYYSQIVNDFQKGDIAEGYSVSREKKESFPLTVTSAQKNPTAFYLCASSIRGYMNTEAFFGQGTRLTVV.

The J gene is TRBJ2-3, the V gene TRBV6-1; 10 bases fit TRBD2. With V trimmed by 2 bases and J by 7 bases, 6 bases remained unmatched. Per germline, CDR1 MNHNS and CDR2 SASEGT. The CDR3 has 15 amino acids. The CDR3 is CASSESSGGPYTQYF. The CDR3 DNA follows: TGTGCCAGCAGTGAAAGTAGCGGGGGGCCTTATACGCAGTATTTT.

The chain is built from TRBV28 and TRBJ2-5; D possibly corresponds to TRBD1 (6 bases). The CDR3 contains 15 residues. Germline V CDR1 and CDR2: MDHEN, SYDVKM. V dropped 11 bases and J dropped 4 bases, with 23 bases sitting between them. In DNA form, the CDR3 reads TGTGCCGGGGGCGTTGGTGGCTCCCGGACAGAGACCCAGTACTTC. This sequence encodes CAGGVGGSRTETQYF. Supplemented by reference TRBV28 and TRBJ2-5, the full variable domain reads DVKVTQSSRYLVKRTGEKVFLECVQDMDHENMFWYRQDPGLGLRLIYFSYDVKMKEKGDIPEGYSVSREKKERFSLILESASTNQTSMYLCAGGVGGSRTETQYFGPGTRLLVL.

This chain links TRBV7-8 with TRBJ1-4; 7 bases are a match to TRBD1. V trimming: 11 bases; J trimming: 5 bases; junction bases outside the gene matches: 14. CDR3 length equals 15 residues. CDR1 SGHVS and CDR2 FQNEAQ come from the germline V gene. The CDR3 sequence is CACGGRDRVNEKLFF. The CDR3 nucleotides read TGTGCCTGCGGCGGGAGGGACAGAGTAAATGAAAAACTGTTTTTT.

The J gene is TRBJ2-7, the V gene TRBV29-1; D call uncertain. The CDR3 is 11 residues long. Trimming left V 5 bases short and J 0 bases short, with 5 bases between. Germline CDR1 is SQVTM and CDR2 is ANQGSEA. CDR3 DNA sequence: TGCAGCGTTTCAGACTCCTACGAGCAGTACGTC. As protein: CSVSDSYEQYV.

The J gene is TRBJ2-5, the V gene TRBV12-5; 7 bases align to TRBD1. V gave up 5 bases and J gave up 4 bases; unmatched junction bases: 7. Germline V gene sequence: CDR1 LGHNT, CDR2 FRNRAP. The CDR3 sequence is 14 residues long. The CDR3 spells CASGPPGGSETQYF. As DNA, the CDR3 is TGTGCTAGTGGTCCACCAGGGGGATCAGAGACCCAGTACTTC.

The chain carries TRBV4-2 and TRBJ2-3; 12 bases are a match to TRBD2. Germline CDR1 and CDR2: LGHNA and YNFKEQ. The CDR3 is made up of 17 amino acids. V dropped 2 bases and J dropped 3; count of bases not matched to a gene: 6. CDR3 DNA: TGTGCCAGCAGCCAACGCCTAGCGGGGGGGGGTACAGATACGCAGTATTTT. The encoded protein is CASSQRLAGGGTDTQYF.

The chain is built from TRBV6-1 and TRBJ1-3, with D possibly being TRBD1 (5 bases). This CDR3 spans 17 amino acids. Germline V lookup: CDR1 MNHNS, CDR2 SASEGT. Trimming cost V 4 bases and J 0 bases, with 16 bases left between them. CDR3 in DNA: TGTGCCAGCAGTGTCCTTTGGGGCGCGAGCTCTGGAAACACCATATATTTT. It encodes CASSVLWGASSGNTIYF.

The chain links TRBV29-1 to TRBJ1-5; the D is unclear. There are 15 residues in the CDR3. Germline values: CDR1 SQVTM, CDR2 ANQGSEA. Trimming removed 2 bases at V and 1 base at J, with 12 bases between. The CDR3 DNA reads TGCAGCGTTGAACGTTGGAACGGGAGCAATCAGCCCCAGCATTTT. Protein product: CSVERWNGSNQPQHF. The full variable domain, its missing parts supplied by reference TRBV29-1 and TRBJ1-5, is SAVISQKPSRDICQRGTSLTIQCQVDSQVTMMFWYRQQPGQSLTLIATANQGSEATYESGFVIDKFPISRPNLTFSTLTVSNMSPEDSSIYLCSVERWNGSNQPQHFGDGTRLSIL.